The source of this TCR beta chain is a study of T cells in women clearing cervical HPV infection (dated by TCRdb to 2017 to 2018). Broadly, across the study: Cases were about 25 women with histologically confirmed HPV16-related CIN3 or worse, including 2 invasive cancers. Median age was roughly 33 years in cases versus roughly 40 in controls, and baseline characteristics did not differ significantly. The approximately 25 controls were women who cleared a single incident HPV16 infection within 12 months without developing precancer or cancer. Blood from cases was collected at the visit where the lesion was first found, while blood from controls was collected once the infection could no longer be detected. Cases were matched to controls by age within five years and by the year the sample was collected. This exploratory proof-of-principle case-control study, nested within the Guanacaste HPV Natural History Study in Costa Rica, compared TCR repertoires among women with different cervical HPV16 outcomes. Five blinded duplicates per group were added as quality controls, giving some 60 samples: 50 or so participants and 10 replicates. Because only a few women had HLA typing data, the possibility that HLA type acted as a confounder could not be ruled out. For cases, the median interval between lesion detection and blood sampling was around 140 days, with an interquartile range of about 85 to 220 days. In the parent cohort, approximately 9,400 women aged 18 or older were enrolled in Guanacaste, Costa Rica, during about 1993 to 1994 and were followed for over six years.

TCR beta CDR3 regions were amplified by multiplex PCR from an average of approximately 1,200 ng genomic DNA per sample using the immunoSEQ assay. Primer bias was corrected in the assay by using a complete synthetic TCR repertoire to establish an amplification baseline. The amplicons were sequenced using the Illumina platform. Concerning the study's data processing: Sequences were error-corrected by clustering with frequency ratios and a modified nearest-neighbor algorithm and were then analyzed in the immunoSEQ Analyzer with IMGT gene definitions. At each rarefaction depth, TCR richness and evenness were averaged over 20 rarefaction repeats, and samples with fewer sequences than the depth were excluded. V, D and J gene relative abundances were compared between groups with Wilcoxon rank sum tests, applying FDR correction. In the blinded duplicates, the intraclass correlation was 95.6% for TCR richness and averaged about 80% across 60 to 70 gene segments. What TCRdb holds here is the immuneACCESS table cut down to in-frame rearrangements. Part of the clones is not present; checked against another copy, under half of the missing clones reflect an unresolved V gene, and the others are unexplained. D and trimming were read from the DNA, whereas the V and J calls and clone size are those reported in that table. The sample's table lists a count of some 39,000 clones. In total, the top ten clones hold roughly 5.2% of the sample.

Every participant had a single incident cervical HPV16 infection, and women with prevalent HPV16 infections were excluded. Cervical HPV DNA was detected with MY09/MY11 PCR, and genotyping was done with dot-blot hybridization. Approximately 15 mL of heparinized blood were centrifuged, and the buffy coat was aliquoted, frozen at -30°C, then stored at -80°C. QIAGEN kits were used to extract genomic DNA from buffy coat specimens. Concerning this clone: The clone's antigen remains unknown. The read falls 3 residues short of the CDR3 end, and the missing part is taken from the germline J gene.

Via the germline V gene (reference sequence), CDR1 is WNHNN and CDR2 SYGVQD. The trim is 6 bases for V and 2 bases for J, with a gap of 17 bases between the germline ends. The CDR3 goes from the cysteine to the phenylalanine over 15 residues. The DNA covers only part of the CDR3, 36 bases in frame from base 1. Summary of the overall study and its limitations: By combining richness with V gene abundances, random forest classifiers separated cases from controls with an estimated AUC of about 0.82. Because T-cell numbers per sample were unknown, differences in richness could reflect varying T-cell content rather than repertoire biology. Across sequencing depths, CIN3+ cases showed significantly higher TCR repertoire richness than controls, but evenness did not differ between the groups. The cross-sectional design could not show whether associations preceded infection or resulted from it; effector/memory subsets and HPV-specific T cells were not isolated. Cases had lower TRBV6-7 relative abundance than controls (approximately 0.1% versus 0.16%; Bonferroni P = 0.0008).

The clonotype was recovered from a woman between 18 and 75 years old with a cervical HPV16 infection that either progressed to CIN3+ or cleared (not recorded which). Input material: blood buffy coat. The chain joins TRBV10-1 to TRBJ2-7; the D call is possibly TRBD1 or TRBD2, each sharing 5 bases. The CDR3 bases that were read are TGCGCCAGCAGCCCGATGAGAGGGGTCCCCTACGAG. This sequence encodes CASSPMRGVPYE. The whole CDR3 region reads CASSPMRGVPYEQYF.